A single sample is the source of the 26 T cell receptor beta chains below, sequenced in a study of HIV-infected patients and healthy controls. The repertoire came from unfractionated whole blood and reflected all unsorted peripheral T cells. Reverse transcription used roughly 450 ng RNA and constant-region primers for alpha and beta. Alpha and beta chain libraries were made separately by chain-specific third strand synthesis with multiplexing indices. TCRdb fed the 5' RACE reads into MiXCR, producing one record per CDR3 protein. Of roughly 15,000 distinct CDR3 sequences listed, 9.4% are singletons. The sequenced material came from blood. All receptors derive from an adult in good health.

This clonotype has ten or more counts. V is TRBV7-2 and J is TRBJ2-3, with 12 nucleotides matching TRBD2. V lost 6 bases to trimming and J lost 4 bases; unmatched junction nucleotides: 8. CDR3 length equals 16 residues. Germline lookup yields CDR1 SGHTA and CDR2 FQGNSA. CDR3 residues: CASRAAGTSGSDTQYF. The CDR3 nucleotides are TGTGCCAGCAGGGCCGCCGGGACTAGCGGGTCAGATACGCAGTATTTT.

By sample share, this clonotype is medium-sized (0.01 to 0.1%). The chain recombines TRBV13 with TRBJ1-1; D gene unclear. Per germline, CDR1 PRHDT and CDR2 FYEKMQ (reference sequence). The ends were cut back, 5 bases at V and 1 base at J, with 11 bases in the middle. The CDR3 length is 14 residues. The CDR3 sequence: CASSRRRTNTEAFF. CDR3 bases: TGTGCCAGCAGCCGTAGACGGACGAACACTGAAGCTTTCTTT.

The rearrangement joins TRBV6-1 to TRBJ1-5; no reliable D call. Germline CDR1 MNHNS, CDR2 SASEGT. The CDR3 has 15 residues. V was shortened by 7 bases and J by 1 base, with 14 bases between the two germline ends. CDR3 loop: CASIEGGGSNQPQHF. In DNA, the CDR3 is TGTGCCAGCATAGAGGGAGGAGGGAGCAATCAGCCCCAGCATTTT.

The chain links TRBV6-5 to TRBJ2-7; D could derive from TRBD1 or TRBD2 (5 bases each). The CDR3 runs 15 residues. With 8 bases removed from V and 1 base from J, the gap between germline ends came to 18 bases. The V gene's germline CDR1 is MNHEY and CDR2 SVGAGI. The CDR3, as DNA: TGTGCCAGCGGGCACCGGGACGCAGCATCCTACGAGCAGTACTTC. Protein product: CASGHRDAASYEQYF.

This clonotype was counted at least ten times. The gene calls are TRBV6-5 and TRBJ1-5; the D is unclear. Trimming took off 2 bases at V and 0 bases at J, with 11 bases between the two ends. The length of the CDR3 is 16 residues. Germline V gene data show CDR1 as MNHEY and CDR2 as SVGAGI. In DNA form, the CDR3 reads TGTGCCAGCAGTTACAGGGCCACCCTTAGCAATCAGCCCCAGCATTTT. Residues: CASSYRATLSNQPQHF.

The sample holds many counts of this clonotype. This rearrangement joins TRBV6-5 to TRBJ2-3; D possibly corresponds to TRBD1 (5 bases). Germline values: CDR1 MNHEY, CDR2 SVGAGI. V was shortened by 2 bases and J by 0 bases, with 9 bases between the two germline ends. The CDR3 has 15 amino acids. Written as DNA, the CDR3 is TGTGCCAGCAGTTACGGACAAGCTAGCACAGATACGCAGTATTTT. This codes for CASSYGQASTDTQYF.

This clonotype was picked up many times. V gene TRBV6-5 combines with J gene TRBJ1-5; D remains unclear. Germline V gene data show CDR1 as MNHEY and CDR2 as SVGAGI. The V gene lost 11 bases and the J gene lost 4 bases, with 9 bases spanning the gap. The CDR3 covers 11 residues. The DNA of the CDR3 is TGTGCCTCCGGCCCTAATCAGCCCCAGCATTTT. Protein: CASGPNQPQHF.

The chain combines TRBV11-2 with TRBJ2-3; no firm D call. The CDR3 runs 15 residues. The V and J ends lost 3 bases and 0 bases respectively, with 10 bases between them. Germline V gives CDR1 SGHAT, CDR2 FQNNGV. The CDR3 loop reads CASSFPSSSTDTQYF. As DNA, the CDR3 is TGTGCCAGCAGCTTCCCCTCTTCTAGCACAGATACGCAGTATTTT.

J is TRBJ2-7 and V is TRBV10-3; 7 positions agree with TRBD1. Germline lookup yields CDR1 ENHRY and CDR2 SYGVKD. Unmatched junction bases numbered 7, after V lost 6 bases and J lost 5 bases. This CDR3 has 13 amino acids. In nucleotides, the CDR3 is TGTGCCATCAGGGAAGACAGGGATCACGAGCAGTACTTC. As protein: CAIREDRDHEQYF.

A few counts support this clonotype. This chain uses TRBV30 with TRBJ2-3; the D call may be TRBD1 or TRBD2 (5 bases each). With 1 base removed from V and 6 bases from J, the gap between germline ends came to 14 bases. Germline lookup yields CDR1 GTSNPN and CDR2 SVGIG (reference sequence). This CDR3 has 14 amino acids. CDR3 coding DNA: TGTGCCTGGAGTGCGGGACCGCAGGGTGATACGCAGTATTTT. Translation gives CAWSAGPQGDTQYF. The entire variable domain, with the rest obtained from reference TRBV30 and TRBJ2-3, is as follows: SQTIHQWPATLVQPVGSPLSLECTVEGTSNPNLYWYRQAAGRGLQLLFYSVGIGQISSEVPQNLSASRPQDRQFILSSKKLLLSDSGFYLCAWSAGPQGDTQYFGPGTRLTVL.

Many counts were recorded for this clonotype. The chain uses TRBV12-3 or TRBV12-4 and TRBJ1-6; a weak D match, TRBD1 (5 bases). The V gene lost 3 bases and the J gene lost 9 bases, with 12 bases spanning the gap. The CDR3 is 14 amino acids. CDR3 residues: CASSFRGARSPLHF. As DNA, the CDR3 is TGTGCCAGCAGTTTCAGAGGGGCTCGTTCACCCCTCCACTTT.

In its sample, this clonotype was seen many times. This chain joins TRBV29-1 and TRBJ1-1; D not resolved. Germline CDR1 reads SQVTM; CDR2 reads ANQGSEA. The CDR3 consists of 12 residues. Between the trimmed V and J ends, which lost 4 bases and 5 bases, there was a span of 11 bases. CDR3 protein: CSVVWAGTEAFF. The DNA for the CDR3 is TGCAGCGTTGTTTGGGCGGGGACTGAAGCTTTCTTT. Full variable domain (missing parts from reference TRBV29-1 and TRBJ1-1): SAVISQKPSRDICQRGTSLTIQCQVDSQVTMMFWYRQQPGQSLTLIATANQGSEATYESGFVIDKFPISRPNLTFSTLTVSNMSPEDSSIYLCSVVWAGTEAFFGQGTRLTVV.

This clonotype was counted many times. The chain couples TRBV28 to TRBJ2-3; the match to TRBD2 covers 8 bases. The CDR3 sequence is 18 residues long. Germline values: CDR1 MDHEN, CDR2 SYDVKM. V lost 4 bases, J lost 5 bases, and 17 bases stayed unmatched. The CDR3: CASSSPEAGGSGRDTQYF. CDR3 coding DNA: TGTGCCAGCAGTTCCCCGGAGGCGGGAGGCTCGGGTAGAGATACGCAGTATTTT.

Judged by abundance, this clonotype is medium-sized (0.01 to 0.1%). This chain uses TRBV7-8 with TRBJ2-7; 8 bases fit TRBD1. Germline CDR1 is SGHVS and CDR2 is FQNEAQ. With V trimmed by 1 base and J by 3 bases, 11 bases remained unmatched. CDR3 length: 17 residues. The CDR3 reads CASSLVYYGTGDYEQYF. In DNA form, the CDR3 reads TGTGCCAGCAGCTTAGTATATTATGGGACAGGTGACTACGAGCAGTACTTC.

Sample share makes this clonotype medium-sized. The chain is built from TRBV2 and TRBJ1-5; D not certain. Between the trimmed V and J ends, which lost 7 bases and 4 bases, there was a span of 8 bases. The CDR3 spans 12 residues. The germline V gene encodes CDR1 SNHLY and CDR2 FYNNEI. The DNA of the CDR3 is TGTGCCAGCACGACGGGGAATCAGCCCCAGCATTTT. It codes for CASTTGNQPQHF.

By sample fraction, this clonotype is medium-sized. The J gene is TRBJ1-5, the V gene TRBV5-5, with D hard to call. Germline lookup yields CDR1 SGHKS and CDR2 YYEKEE (reference sequence). CDR3 size: 14 residues. V was shortened by 0 bases and J by 4 bases, with 8 bases between the two germline ends. In DNA form, the CDR3 reads TGTGCCAGCAGCTTGGTAGTGGTTAATCAGCCCCAGCATTTT. It translates to CASSLVVVNQPQHF.

This clonotype is medium-sized (0.01 to 0.1%). V gene TRBV3-1 combines with J gene TRBJ2-5, with D unclear. Per germline, CDR1 LGHDT and CDR2 YNNKEL (reference sequence). CDR3 size: 11 residues. V lost 2 bases to trimming and J lost 9 bases, with 7 bases between them. The CDR3 reads CASSQQSAQYF. The CDR3 coding sequence is TGTGCCAGCAGCCAACAGTCGGCCCAGTACTTC.

This clonotype was seen at least ten times. The chain couples TRBV29-1 to TRBJ2-1, with unresolved D. V was clipped by 3 bases and J by 9 bases, with 12 bases between them. CDR3 size: 12 residues. Germline-derived CDR1 and CDR2 are SQVTM and ANQGSEA. The CDR3 bases are TGCAGCGTTGAGTCCCCCACCGGTGAGCAGTTCTTC. Its protein is CSVESPTGEQFF.

This clonotype has ten or more counts. V and J are TRBV20-1 and TRBJ2-5, with a tentative D call TRBD2 (5 bases). This CDR3 region has 13 residues. Germline CDR1 DFQATT, CDR2 SNEGSKA (reference sequence). V gave up 6 bases and J gave up 4 bases, with 15 bases separating them. The CDR3 loop is CSASVGVGETQYF. Written as DNA, the CDR3 is TGCAGTGCCTCCGTGGGAGTCGGAGAGACCCAGTACTTC.

In its sample, this clonotype ranks as medium-sized. In DNA, the CDR3 is TGTGCCAGCAGTCCTCAGACAGGGACCCACGAGCAGTACGTC. Protein: CASSPQTGTHEQYV. V usage is TRBV28 and J usage is TRBJ2-7; 7 bases are a match to TRBD1. Germline loops: CDR1 MDHEN, CDR2 SYDVKM. CDR3 length: 14 residues. J was trimmed by 5 bases and V by 5 bases; bases with no gene match: 9.

The J gene is TRBJ2-4, the V gene TRBV2; 10 nucleotides agree with TRBD2. Trimming cost V 11 bases and J 6 bases; bases outside gene matches: 7. CDR1 SNHLY and CDR2 FYNNEI come from the germline V gene. This CDR3 is 13 amino acids long. The CDR3 loop reads CACLLAGVNIQYF. For the CDR3, the DNA is TGTGCCTGCCTGCTAGCGGGAGTAAACATTCAGTACTTC.

By sample fraction, this clonotype is medium-sized. DNA of the CDR3: TGTGCCAGCAGTGCACTGACGAACTCCTACGAGCAGTACGTC. Protein: CASSALTNSYEQYV. The chain carries TRBV2 and TRBJ2-7; D is unclear. This CDR3 contains 14 residues. CDR1 and CDR2 (germline): SNHLY, FYNNEI. The V end was cut by 4 bases, the J end by 0 bases, with 10 bases between.

This clonotype has a handful of counts. The rearrangement joins TRBV10-3 to TRBJ1-1; no clear D. The CDR3 loop spans 15 amino acids. Germline-derived CDR1 and CDR2 are ENHRY and SYGVKD. The germline V and J ends were trimmed by 4 bases and 1 base, with 13 bases remaining between them. CDR3 nucleotide sequence: TGTGCCATCAGTGGGGCTGGGGATCCGAACACTGAAGCTTTCTTT. The encoded protein is CAISGAGDPNTEAFF.

This clonotype appeared many times. This chain joins TRBV7-2 and TRBJ2-1; the D gene is possibly TRBD2 (6 bases). CDR3 size: 15 residues. Germline V CDR1 and CDR2: SGHTA, FQGNSA. Trimming shortened V by 6 bases and J by 7 bases, and 19 bases separated the two germline ends. The CDR3 DNA reads TGTGCCAGCAGAAAAGCGGGCGTAACGCGAAATGAGCAGTTCTTC. Translated, it gives CASRKAGVTRNEQFF.

This clonotype was seen many times. This rearrangement joins TRBV6-5 to TRBJ2-5; tentatively, D is TRBD2 (6 bases). V lost 2 bases and J lost 4, with 11 bases in between. The germline V gene encodes CDR1 MNHEY and CDR2 SVGAGI. The CDR3 contains 14 residues. The DNA for the CDR3 is TGTGCCAGCAGTTACGACGGGAGTGGAGAGACCCAGTACTTC. Encoded protein: CASSYDGSGETQYF.

This clonotype has a count of ten or more. The V call is TRBV6-5, the J call TRBJ2-5, with D possibly TRBD1 on 5 matching bases. This CDR3 is built from 15 residues. Germline V gives CDR1 MNHEY, CDR2 SVGAGI. V lost 8 bases to trimming and J lost 4 bases, with 20 bases between them. CDR3 in amino acids: CASHRGRGLLETQYF. CDR3 DNA sequence: TGTGCCAGCCACAGAGGAAGGGGCCTTTTAGAGACCCAGTACTTC.